The rows below give T cell receptor beta chains drawn from one sample of a study of cytomegalovirus exposure and HLA in healthy donors. Sequencing used immunoSEQ multiplex PCR; TCRdb keeps in-frame clones, though not all of them. The sample table sets out some 120,000 clones. Sequencing was done on a sample of PBMCs. Source of these receptors: a man aged 35 to 55 in good health and CMV-seronegative. Both conserved end residues are trimmed from each CDR3.

V gene	J gene	CDR3 protein
TRBV5-1	TRBJ2-7	ASSSRTSGSSYEQY
TRBV29-1	TRBJ2-7	SVEASSGSYEQY
TRBV5-6	TRBJ2-4	ASSSTGVSTKNIQY
TRBV10-3	TRBJ2-1	AIKILAADNEQF
TRBV29-1	TRBJ1-4	SVHTGETDQNEKLF
TRBV13	TRBJ2-7	ASSPGAFEKSYEQY
TRBV30	TRBJ2-7	AWNPGLAASSYEQY
TRBV28	TRBJ2-7	ASSLFEGIYEQY
TRBV7-2	TRBJ1-1	ASSPQGAVSRTEAF
TRBV19	TRBJ1-1	ASSILGTGNTEAF
TRBV27	TRBJ2-4	ASFSEADRRKNIQY
TRBV6-1	TRBJ2-1	ASSPGRAHNEQF
TRBV19	TRBJ2-3	ASSHQLRLAGSTDTQY
TRBV11-3	TRBJ2-1	ASSLEVPGGSYNEQF
TRBV27	TRBJ2-3	ASGRRATQY
TRBV7-8	TRBJ2-7	ASSLAQGGSEQY
TRBV29-1	TRBJ1-2	SAEHIGTGGPLGFGYT
TRBV5-1	TRBJ2-5	ASSLVGTGSETQY
TRBV15	TRBJ2-1	ATSTPEWTGGKNEQF
TRBV5-1	TRBJ1-2	ASSLEGGLRGYT
TRBV6-6	TRBJ1-3	ASTGGQGSGNTIY
TRBV5-4	TRBJ1-3	ASSSPGQGRRSGNTIY
TRBV28	TRBJ1-5	ASSRGDRVTTQH
TRBV7-9	TRBJ1-4	ASSSDRVPTNEKLF
TRBV6-6	TRBJ2-1	ASIIRASGTYNEQF
TRBV6-1	TRBJ1-5	ASSDPRVVAGGQPQH
TRBV7-9	TRBJ1-2	ASSSRTVYGYT
TRBV6-4	TRBJ2-2	ASSPGTGVNTGELF
TRBV10-1	TRBJ1-1	ASSETMYTEAF
TRBV30	TRBJ1-3	AWSQQGSPNTIY
TRBV5-1	TRBJ2-3	ASSLTGTSRTDTQY
TRBV19	TRBJ2-7	ASSRTSGSGHEQY
TRBV5-8	TRBJ2-2	ASSRTRNTGELF
TRBV30	TRBJ2-3	AWDPWTSGSTDTQY
TRBV5-4	TRBJ2-6	ASSKARAALGANVLT
TRBV6-5	TRBJ1-4	ASSYSTGDGSEKLF
TRBV4-1	TRBJ2-3	ASSQGGSVAPTDTQY
TRBV7-9	NA	ASSLFESSYEQY
TRBV9	TRBJ2-7	ASNTGGLGEQY
TRBV5-1	TRBJ2-5	ASSYSSSQETQY
TRBV10-3	TRBJ1-3	ASRDISGNTIY
TRBV5-8	TRBJ2-7	ASSLDGTGSLYEQY
TRBV5-6	TRBJ2-7	ASRRTGQTYEQY
TRBV5-5	TRBJ2-3	ASSLTSGSADTQY
TRBV5-1	TRBJ2-1	ASSLELAGVVGNEQF
TRBV2	TRBJ1-5	ATLQGWGQPQH
TRBV5-1	NA	ASSLVGGTYEQY
TRBV29-1	TRBJ1-2	SVSIRRPNYGYT
TRBV4-1	TRBJ2-1	ASSQDRGYYNEQF
TRBV6-6	TRBJ2-7	ASRRLAESSYEQY
TRBV29-1	TRBJ2-7	SVDAGGTNSYEQY
TRBV7-2	TRBJ1-2	ASRSGGGNYGYT
TRBV19	TRBJ1-1	ATTNTGTGLKAF
TRBV5-5	TRBJ2-6	ASSLGGVRANVLT
TRBV5-1	TRBJ1-1	ASSWGQVNTEAF
TRBV10-3	TRBJ2-7	AISEVEEQY